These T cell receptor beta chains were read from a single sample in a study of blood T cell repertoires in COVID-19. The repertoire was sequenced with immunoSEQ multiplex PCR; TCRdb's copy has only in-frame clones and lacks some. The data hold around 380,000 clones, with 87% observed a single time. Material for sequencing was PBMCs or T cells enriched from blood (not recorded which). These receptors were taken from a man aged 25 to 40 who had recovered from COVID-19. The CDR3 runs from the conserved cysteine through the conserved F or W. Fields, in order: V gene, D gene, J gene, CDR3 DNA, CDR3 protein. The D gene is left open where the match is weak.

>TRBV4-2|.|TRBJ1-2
TGTGCCAGCAGCCATGGAGCGAGGGAAGGAGGTTATGGCTACACCTTC
CASSHGAREGGYGYTF
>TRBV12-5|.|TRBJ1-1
TGTGCTAGTGGTTTGGTTCAGGGAATGAACACTGAAGCTTTCTTT
CASGLVQGMNTEAFF
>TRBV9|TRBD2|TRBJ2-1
TGTGCCAGCAGCGTAGGGCTAGCGGACTACAATGAGCAGTTCTTC
CASSVGLADYNEQFF
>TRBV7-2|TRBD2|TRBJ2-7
TGTGCCAGCAGCTTAGCGGCGGGGGGGTCCTACGAGCAGTACTTC
CASSLAAGGSYEQYF
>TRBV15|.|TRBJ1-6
TGTGCCACCAGCAGAGGGGACAAGGGTTCACCCCTCCACTTT
CATSRGDKGSPLHF
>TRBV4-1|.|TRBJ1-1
TGCGCCAGCAGCCACCCAGGAGGCACCGGGAACACTGAAGCTTTCTTT
CASSHPGGTGNTEAFF
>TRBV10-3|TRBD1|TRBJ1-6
TGTGCCATCAGTGTTTCGGGACAGGGGAATTCACCCCTCCACTTT
CAISVSGQGNSPLHF
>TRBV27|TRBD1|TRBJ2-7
TGTGCCAGCAGTCCTCGGGGAAGGGGGCGGGAGCAGTACTTC
CASSPRGRGREQYF
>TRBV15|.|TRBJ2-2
TGTGCCACCAGCAGGGCGGGACAGAGCGCGAACACCGGGGAGCTGTTTTTT
CATSRAGQSANTGELFF
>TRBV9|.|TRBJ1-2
TGTGCCAGCTCCGGACAAGACTATGGCTACACCTTC
CASSGQDYGYTF
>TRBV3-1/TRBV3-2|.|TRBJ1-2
TGTGCCAGCAGCGCGTTGAAGGCAGGCACAGGCTACACCTTC
CASSALKAGTGYTF